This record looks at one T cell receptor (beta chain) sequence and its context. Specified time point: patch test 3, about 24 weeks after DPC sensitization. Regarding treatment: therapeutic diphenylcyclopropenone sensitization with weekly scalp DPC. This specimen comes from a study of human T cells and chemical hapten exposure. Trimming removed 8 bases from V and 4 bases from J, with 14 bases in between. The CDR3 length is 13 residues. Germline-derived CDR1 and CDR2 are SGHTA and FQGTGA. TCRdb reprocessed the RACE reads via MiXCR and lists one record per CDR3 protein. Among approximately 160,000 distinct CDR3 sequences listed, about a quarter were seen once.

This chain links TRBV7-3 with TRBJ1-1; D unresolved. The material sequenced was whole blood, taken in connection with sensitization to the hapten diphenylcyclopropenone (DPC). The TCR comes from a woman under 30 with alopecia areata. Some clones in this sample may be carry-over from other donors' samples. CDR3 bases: TGTGCCAGCCGAACGACTCTGCTCACTGAAGCTTTCTTT. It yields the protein CASRTTLLTEAFF.